The clone carrying this T cell receptor beta chain was observed a single time. Its antigen is currently unknown. This entry belongs to a study of CD8 T cells in Susac syndrome. This CDR3 is built from 16 residues. Germline CDR1 and CDR2: SGDLS and YYNGEE. Trimming took off 3 bases at V and 2 bases at J, with 18 bases between the two ends. Roughly 0.45 to 1 ug RNA was reverse transcribed with random hexamers. Across 54 Vbeta and 13 Jbeta, immunoSEQ multiplex PCR amplified TCR beta CDR3. MiXCR, run by TCRdb on the immunoSEQ multiplex PCR reads, gives a single entry per CDR3 protein. The table records 95,000 to 150,000 distinct CDR3 sequences, roughly 94% of them present only once. General observations from the study: The number of Susac-specific public clones found was roughly 15 in total CD8+ repertoires and a few in CD8+ TEMRA repertoires.

Sequencing of TCR beta was performed on blood CD8+ and CD4+ T cells. Under recently defined diagnostic criteria, the patients with Susac syndrome qualified as having definite or probable disease. The sequence was obtained from a human donor with Susac syndrome. The source material was CD8+ T cells from PBMCs. V usage is TRBV9 and J usage is TRBJ2-7; tentative D call: TRBD2 (6 bases). Here the CDR3 DNA reads TGTGCCAGCAGCGGGGATTCCGGGACGGGAGCCTACGAGCAGTACTTC. Translating it yields CASSGDSGTGAYEQYF.